This TCR beta chain was captured in a study of shared clonotypes between healthy human individuals. Method: immunoSEQ multiplex PCR; TCRdb's copy keeps in-frame clones and lacks some. This sample has 450,000 to 700,000 clones; 95% to 96% occur once, and the top ten carry roughly 0.1%. The CDR3 is made up of 11 amino acids. V was clipped by 1 base and J by 5 bases, with 2 bases between them. Germline V gene lookup returns CDR1 LNHDA and CDR2 SQIVND (reference sequence). Notes on this clone: Its antigen is undetermined. Other DNA sequences in the same sample also yield this CDR3.

General observations from the study: Sharing across four donors was highest in naive CD4 (approximately 5%) and lowest in memory CD8 (roughly 0.4%).

Terminally differentiated effector memory CD45RA+ cells were excluded from the naive CD8 cells, which were CD45RO-negative and positively selected for CCR7. The chain links TRBV19 to TRBJ1-1, with no clear D. This sequence originates from a woman aged 25 to 39 in good health. The sample consisted of naive CD8+ T cells sorted from blood. The CDR3 protein is CASSIATEAFF. The CDR3 DNA reads as TGTGCCAGTAGTATAGCAACTGAAGCTTTCTTT.